The rows below give T cell receptor beta chains drawn from one sample of a study of PD-1 blockade in classical Hodgkin lymphoma. Method: immunoSEQ multiplex PCR; TCRdb's copy keeps in-frame clones and lacks some. The data contain fewer than 5,500 clones, about 90% of them seen just once; the ten biggest clones take up 20% to 25%. Specimen: CD8+ T cells from blood. The receptors come from a human donor with classical Hodgkin lymphoma. The CDR3 runs from the conserved cysteine through the conserved F or W. Fields, in order: D gene, J gene, clone size, V gene, CDR3 protein, CDR3 DNA. The D gene is left open where the match is weak. Rows give clone size only sometimes, using once, few, many, or a class for an expanded clone.

.,TRBJ1-6,few,TRBV5-1,CASSSSGTASSYNSPLHF,TGCGCCAGCAGCTCCTCCGGGACCGCGAGCTCCTATAATTCACCCCTCCACTTT
.,TRBJ1-2,.,TRBV6-5,CASSYAYGYGYTF,TGTGCCAGCAGTTACGCATATGGCTATGGCTACACCTTC
TRBD1,TRBJ1-1,once,TRBV6-1,CASSEGQGETEAFF,TGTGCCAGCAGTGAAGGTCAGGGGGAAACTGAAGCTTTCTTT
.,TRBJ1-2,.,TRBV30,CAWSAGDLGYTF,TGTGCCTGGAGTGCGGGGGACCTAGGCTACACCTTC
.,TRBJ2-7,.,TRBV28,CASSPWGDANYEQYF,TGTGCCAGCAGCCCATGGGGGGATGCTAACTACGAGCAGTACTTC
.,TRBJ2-7,.,TRBV7-9,CASSLEYGSRPYEQYF,TGTGCCAGCAGCTTAGAATACGGGAGTCGTCCCTACGAGCAGTACTTC
.,TRBJ2-3,.,TRBV14,CASSQAGHRDPYTDTQYF,TGTGCCAGCAGCCAAGCGGGTCACCGGGACCCTTACACAGATACGCAGTATTTT
.,TRBJ2-3,.,TRBV27,CASSLSPYSTDTQYF,TGTGCCAGCAGTTTATCCCCTTACAGTACCGATACGCAGTATTTT
.,TRBJ2-5,.,TRBV6-6,CASSYGPHAEETQYF,TGTGCCAGCAGTTACGGGCCCCACGCCGAGGAGACCCAGTACTTC
.,TRBJ2-7,.,TRBV19,CARGLQRYEQYF,TGTGCCAGGGGTTTACAGCGGTACGAGCAGTACTTC
.,TRBJ2-2,.,TRBV10-2,CASSVNGELFF,TGCGCCAGCAGTGTTAACGGGGAGCTGTTTTTT
.,TRBJ2-2,.,TRBV6-4,CASSDQGASTGELFF,TGTGCCAGCAGTGATCAGGGAGCTTCTACCGGGGAGCTGTTTTTT
.,TRBJ2-6,.,TRBV6-1,CASSEGAGSGANVLTF,TGTGCCAGCAGTGAAGGGGCGGGCTCTGGGGCCAACGTCCTGACTTTC
.,TRBJ2-7,.,TRBV5-8,CASSLEQLNLYEQYF,TGTGCCAGCAGCTTGGAACAGCTCAACCTCTACGAGCAGTACTTC
.,TRBJ1-5,.,TRBV25-1,CASTGGANQPQHF,TGTGCCAGCACGGGGGGGGCGAATCAGCCCCAGCATTTT
TRBD2,TRBJ2-7,.,TRBV7-9,CASSLEASGSKRYEQYF,TGTGCCAGCAGCTTAGAGGCTAGCGGGAGTAAGAGGTACGAGCAGTACTTC
.,TRBJ1-1,.,TRBV6-1,CASSEMGYTEAFF,TGTGCCAGCAGTGAAATGGGTTACACTGAAGCTTTCTTT